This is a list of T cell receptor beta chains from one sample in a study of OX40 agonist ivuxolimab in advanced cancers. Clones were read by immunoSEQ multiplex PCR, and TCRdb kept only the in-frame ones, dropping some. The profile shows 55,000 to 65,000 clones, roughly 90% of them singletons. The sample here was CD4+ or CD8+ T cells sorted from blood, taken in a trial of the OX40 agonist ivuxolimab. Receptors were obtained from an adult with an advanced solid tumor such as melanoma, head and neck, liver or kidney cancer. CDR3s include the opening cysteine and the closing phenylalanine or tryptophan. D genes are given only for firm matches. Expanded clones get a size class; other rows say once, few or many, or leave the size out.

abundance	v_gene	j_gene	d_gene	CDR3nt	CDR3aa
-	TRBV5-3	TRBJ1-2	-	TGTGCCAGAAGCTTGGGGCATCTAAATAACTATGGCTACACCTTC	CARSLGHLNNYGYTF
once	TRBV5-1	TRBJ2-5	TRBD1	TGCGCCAGCAGCGGCGGGACAGGGGGCTACCAAGAGACCCAGTACTTC	CASSGGTGGYQETQYF
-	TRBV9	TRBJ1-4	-	TGTGCCAGCAGCGTAAGAGCTGAAAATGAAAAACTGTTTTTT	CASSVRAENEKLFF
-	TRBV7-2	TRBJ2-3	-	TGTGCCAGCACGCCGTACCGAGAAGCCCCCACAGATACGCAGTATTTT	CASTPYREAPTDTQYF
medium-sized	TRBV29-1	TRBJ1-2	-	TGCAGCGTTGAAGACCCTCCAGGGGACCATGGCTACACCTTC	CSVEDPPGDHGYTF
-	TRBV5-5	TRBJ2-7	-	TGTGCCAGCAGCGGCGGGACTTGGGGGGCCTACGAGCAGTACTTC	CASSGGTWGAYEQYF
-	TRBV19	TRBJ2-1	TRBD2	TGTGCCAGTAGTGACCGAAGACTAGCGGGGGCCTACAATGAGCAGTTCTTC	CASSDRRLAGAYNEQFF
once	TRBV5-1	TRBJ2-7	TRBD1	TGCGCCAGCAGCTTGAGGGGGCTCGGCGAGCAGTACTTC	CASSLRGLGEQYF
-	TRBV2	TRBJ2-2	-	TGTGCCAGCAGAAAATCGGGGGACACCGGGGAGCTGTTTTTT	CASRKSGDTGELFF
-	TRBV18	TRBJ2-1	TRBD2	TGTGCCAGCTCATTCGGACTAGCGGGGACTACACCTGAGCAGTTCTTC	CASSFGLAGTTPEQFF
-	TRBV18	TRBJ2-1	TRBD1	TGTGCCAGCTCAACAGGGACAGGGCGCAATGAGCAGTTCTTC	CASSTGTGRNEQFF
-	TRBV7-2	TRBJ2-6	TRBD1	TGTGCCAGCAGCTTAGGGACAGGGGGCTTTGGGGCCAACGTCCTGACTTTC	CASSLGTGGFGANVLTF
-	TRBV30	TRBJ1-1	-	TGTGCCTGGAGTGTAGGTGGGCTCGGGTTTTCTGAAGCTTTCTTT	CAWSVGGLGFSEAFF
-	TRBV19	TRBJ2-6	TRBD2	TGTGCCAGTAGTATGGGTAGCGGGGCGGCAGGGGCCAACGTCCTGACTTTC	CASSMGSGAAGANVLTF
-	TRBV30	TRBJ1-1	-	TGTGCCTCGCTCCGGGACACGACGAACACTGAAGCTTTCTTT	CASLRDTTNTEAFF
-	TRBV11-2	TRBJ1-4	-	TGTGCCAGCAGCCGTAATACGCGGGAAAAACTGTTTTTT	CASSRNTREKLFF
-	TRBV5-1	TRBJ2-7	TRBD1	TGCGCCAGCAGCCGGGGGACAGGGCAATCCTACGAGCAGTACTTC	CASSRGTGQSYEQYF
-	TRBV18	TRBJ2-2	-	TGTGCCAGCTCACTTTGGGGCAGGGTCGCGAACACCGGGGAGCTGTTTTTT	CASSLWGRVANTGELFF
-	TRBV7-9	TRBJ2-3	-	TGTGCCAGCAGCTTCTCCCCAACTGGGGATACGCAGTATTTT	CASSFSPTGDTQYF
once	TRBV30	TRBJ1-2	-	TGTGCCTGGGGAGGGGAGATCTTAGCTAACTATGGCTACACCTTC	CAWGGEILANYGYTF
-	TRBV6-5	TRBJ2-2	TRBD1	TGTGCCAGCAGTCTGGACAGGCCGAACACCGGGGAGCTGTTTTTT	CASSLDRPNTGELFF
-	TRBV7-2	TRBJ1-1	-	TGTGCCAGCAGCTTAAAGTTGCCCGGGGCTGAAGCTTTCTTT	CASSLKLPGAEAFF
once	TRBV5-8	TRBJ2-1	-	TGTGCCAGCAGCTTGGTGCTGACTAACAACAATGAGCAGTTCTTC	CASSLVLTNNNEQFF
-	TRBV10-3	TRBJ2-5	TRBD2	TGTGCCATCAGTGAGCCAGTGGGACTGGCGGGAGAAGAGACCCAGTACTTC	CAISEPVGLAGEETQYF
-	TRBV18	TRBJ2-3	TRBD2	TGTGCCAGCTCGCCGACTACTAGCGGGACGGGAAGCACAGATACGCAGTATTTT	CASSPTTSGTGSTDTQYF
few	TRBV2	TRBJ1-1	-	TGTGCCAGCACCAGGACAGAGAACACTGAAGCTTTCTTT	CASTRTENTEAFF
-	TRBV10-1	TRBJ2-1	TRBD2	TGCGCCAGCAGTGATGGAGCGGGAGGGCCTCGGAATGAGCAGTTCTTC	CASSDGAGGPRNEQFF
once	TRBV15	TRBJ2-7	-	TGTGCCACCAGCAGAGATAGGGGCGTGGGGGAGCAGTACTTC	CATSRDRGVGEQYF
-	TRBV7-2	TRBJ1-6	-	TGTGCCAGCAGCCTAGGGCTGGGGGTGGGCTATAATTCACCCCTCCACTTT	CASSLGLGVGYNSPLHF
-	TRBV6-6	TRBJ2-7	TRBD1	TGTGCCAGCAGTTACGCTGCCAGGACAGGGCCTAAAGAGCAGTACTTC	CASSYAARTGPKEQYF
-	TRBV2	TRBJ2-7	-	TGTGCCAGCAGTGAACGGTCAGAGCAGTACTTC	CASSERSEQYF
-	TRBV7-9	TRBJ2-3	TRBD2	TGTGCCAGCAGCCCTCTGACTAGCGGGAGGGCCGGGGATACGCAGTATTTT	CASSPLTSGRAGDTQYF